The present TCR beta chain was sequenced within a study of blood T cells in healthy people across ages. A second PCR of about 7 to 11 cycles used a sample-barcoded 5' primer and a J-beta primer mix. TCRdb independently ran MiXCR on the 5' RACE reads; one entry per CDR3 protein. This sample has nearly 800,000 distinct CDR3 sequences, with about 56% found just once. Researchers collected around 10 milliliters of peripheral blood from every single donor. Germline V gene data show CDR1 as SGHRS and CDR2 as YFSETQ. Trimming removed 5 bases from V and 4 bases from J; junction bases left unmatched: 7. CDR3 length: 14 residues.

V gene TRBV5-1 combines with J gene TRBJ2-7; 9 nucleotides match TRBD1. Source material: blood. The TCR comes from a man between 40 and 49 years old in good health. CDR3 nucleotides: TGCGCCAGCAGTGGAGACAGGGGGATGTACGAGCAGTACTTC. Protein: CASSGDRGMYEQYF. Full variable domain (remainder filled in from reference TRBV5-1 and TRBJ2-7): KAGVTQTPRYLIKTRGQQVTLSCSPISGHRSVSWYQQTPGQGLQFLFEYFSETQRNKGNFPGRFSGRQFSNSRSEMNVSTLELGDSALYLCASSGDRGMYEQYFGPGTRLTVT.